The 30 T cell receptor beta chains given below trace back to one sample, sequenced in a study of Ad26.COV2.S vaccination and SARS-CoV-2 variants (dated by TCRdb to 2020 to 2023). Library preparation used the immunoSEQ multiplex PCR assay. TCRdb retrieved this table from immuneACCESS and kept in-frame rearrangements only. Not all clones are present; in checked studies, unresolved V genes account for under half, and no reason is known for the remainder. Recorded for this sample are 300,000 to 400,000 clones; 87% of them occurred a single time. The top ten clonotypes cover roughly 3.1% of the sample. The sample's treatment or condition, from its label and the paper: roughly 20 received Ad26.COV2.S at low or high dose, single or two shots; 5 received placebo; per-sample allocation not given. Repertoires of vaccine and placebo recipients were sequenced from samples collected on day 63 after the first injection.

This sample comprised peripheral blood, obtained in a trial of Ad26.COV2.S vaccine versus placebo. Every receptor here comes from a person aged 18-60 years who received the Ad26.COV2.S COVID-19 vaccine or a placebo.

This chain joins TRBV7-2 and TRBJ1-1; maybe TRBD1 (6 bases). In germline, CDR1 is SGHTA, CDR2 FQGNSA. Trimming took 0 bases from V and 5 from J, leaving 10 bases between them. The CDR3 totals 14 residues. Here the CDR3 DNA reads TGTGCCAGCAGCTTAGCCAGGGGTCGGACTGAAGCTTTCTTT. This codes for CASSLARGRTEAFF.

The CDR3 DNA reads as TGTGCCATCAGTGGGGGGGGACTCGGGGAGCTGTTTTTT. Amino acids: CAISGGGLGELFF. This rearrangement joins TRBV10-3 to TRBJ2-2; 7 bases fit TRBD2. J lost 7 bases, V lost 4 bases, and 3 bases had no gene match. The CDR3 is made up of 13 amino acids. In germline, CDR1 is ENHRY, CDR2 SYGVKD.

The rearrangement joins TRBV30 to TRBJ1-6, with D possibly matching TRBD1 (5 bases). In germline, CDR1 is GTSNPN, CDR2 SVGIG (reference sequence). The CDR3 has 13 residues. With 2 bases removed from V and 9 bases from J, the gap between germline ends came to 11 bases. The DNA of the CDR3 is TGTGCCTGGAGTAGCCAGGGAGGTTCACCCCTCCACTTT. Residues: CAWSSQGGSPLHF.

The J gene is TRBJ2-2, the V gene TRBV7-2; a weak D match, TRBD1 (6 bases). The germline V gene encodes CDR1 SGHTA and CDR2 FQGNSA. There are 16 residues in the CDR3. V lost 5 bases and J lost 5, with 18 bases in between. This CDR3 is CASSAQTGAPTGELFF. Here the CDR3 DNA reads TGTGCCAGCAGCGCCCAGACAGGTGCCCCAACCGGGGAGCTGTTTTTT.

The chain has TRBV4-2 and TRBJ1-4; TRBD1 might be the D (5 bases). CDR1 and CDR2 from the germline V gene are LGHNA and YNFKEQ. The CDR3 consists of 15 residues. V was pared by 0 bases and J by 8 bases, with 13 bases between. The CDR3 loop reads CASSQERGWGEKLFF. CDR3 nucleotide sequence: TGTGCCAGCAGCCAAGAGAGGGGCTGGGGGGAAAAACTGTTTTTT.

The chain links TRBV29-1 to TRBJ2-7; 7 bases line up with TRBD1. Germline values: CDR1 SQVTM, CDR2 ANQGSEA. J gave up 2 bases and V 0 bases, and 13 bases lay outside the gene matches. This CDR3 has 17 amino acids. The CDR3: CSVEEGVGGQTTYEQYF. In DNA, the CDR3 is TGCAGCGTTGAAGAAGGGGTTGGGGGACAGACCACCTACGAGCAGTACTTC.

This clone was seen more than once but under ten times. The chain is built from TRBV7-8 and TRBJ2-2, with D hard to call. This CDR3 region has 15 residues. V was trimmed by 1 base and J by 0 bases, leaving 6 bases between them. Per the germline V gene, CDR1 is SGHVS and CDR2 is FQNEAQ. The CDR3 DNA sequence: TGTGCCAGCAGCTTAGTCAGAGCGAACACCGGGGAGCTGTTTTTT. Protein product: CASSLVRANTGELFF.

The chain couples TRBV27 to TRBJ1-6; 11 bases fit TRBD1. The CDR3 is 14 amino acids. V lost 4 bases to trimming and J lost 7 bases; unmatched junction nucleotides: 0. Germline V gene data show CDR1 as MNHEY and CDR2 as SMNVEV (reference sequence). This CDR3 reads CASSWTGGNSPLHF. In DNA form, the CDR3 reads TGTGCCAGCAGTTGGACAGGGGGCAATTCACCCCTCCACTTT.

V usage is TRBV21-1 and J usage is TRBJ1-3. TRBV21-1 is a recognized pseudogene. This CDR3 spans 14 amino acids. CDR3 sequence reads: CASSKGGFEGTIYF. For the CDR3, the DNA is TGTGCCAGCAGTAAAGGGGGCTTCGAGGGCACCATATATTTT.

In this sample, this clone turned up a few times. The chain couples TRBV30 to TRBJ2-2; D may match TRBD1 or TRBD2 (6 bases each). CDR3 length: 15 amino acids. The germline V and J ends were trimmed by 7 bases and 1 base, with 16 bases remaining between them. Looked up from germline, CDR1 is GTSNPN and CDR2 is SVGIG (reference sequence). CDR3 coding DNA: TGTGCCTCCCCGGAGGGGACACTGAACACCGGGGAGCTGTTTTTT. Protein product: CASPEGTLNTGELFF.

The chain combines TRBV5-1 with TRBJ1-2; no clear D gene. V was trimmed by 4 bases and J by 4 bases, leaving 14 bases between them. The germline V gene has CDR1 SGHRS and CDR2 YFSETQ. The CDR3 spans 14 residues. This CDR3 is CASSPEWETYGYTF. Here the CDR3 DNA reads TGCGCCAGCAGCCCGGAGTGGGAGACCTATGGCTACACCTTC.

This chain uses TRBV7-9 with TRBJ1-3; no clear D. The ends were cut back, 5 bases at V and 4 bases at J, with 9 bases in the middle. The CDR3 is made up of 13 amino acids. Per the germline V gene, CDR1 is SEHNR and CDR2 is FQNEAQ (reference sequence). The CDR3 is CASSPKVGNTIYF. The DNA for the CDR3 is TGTGCCAGCAGCCCCAAGGTCGGAAACACCATATATTTT. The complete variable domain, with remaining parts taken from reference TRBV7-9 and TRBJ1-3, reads DTGVSQNPRHKITKRGQNVTFRCDPISEHNRLYWYRQTLGQGPEFLTYFQNEAQLEKSRLLSDRFSAERPKGSFSTLEIQRTEQGDSAMYLCASSPKVGNTIYFGEGSWLTVV.

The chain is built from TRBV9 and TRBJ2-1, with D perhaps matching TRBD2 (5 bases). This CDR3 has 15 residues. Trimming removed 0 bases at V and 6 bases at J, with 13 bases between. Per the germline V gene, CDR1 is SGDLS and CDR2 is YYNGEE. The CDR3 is CASSVALASVNEQFF. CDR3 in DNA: TGTGCCAGCAGCGTAGCTCTAGCATCCGTCAATGAGCAGTTCTTC. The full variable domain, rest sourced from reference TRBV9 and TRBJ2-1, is DSGVTQTPKHLITATGQRVTLRCSPRSGDLSVYWYQQSLDQGLQFLIQYYNGEERAKGNILERFSAQQFPDLHSELNLSSLELGDSALYFCASSVALASVNEQFFGPGTRLTVL.

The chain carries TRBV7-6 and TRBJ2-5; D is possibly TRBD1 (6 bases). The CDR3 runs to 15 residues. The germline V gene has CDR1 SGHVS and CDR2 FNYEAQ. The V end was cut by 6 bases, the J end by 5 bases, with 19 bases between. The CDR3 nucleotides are TGTGCCAGCAGTTCCGGGACCCCGAGGGGGGAGACCCAGTACTTC. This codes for CASSSGTPRGETQYF.

CDR3 nucleotide sequence: TGTGCCAGCACCGAGCTGGGGGACTATGGCTACACCTTC. Translating it yields CASTELGDYGYTF. This chain uses TRBV6-1 with TRBJ1-2, with D tentatively TRBD1 (5 bases). The CDR3 is made up of 13 amino acids. The germline V gene encodes CDR1 MNHNS and CDR2 SASEGT. V lost 7 bases and J lost 3, with 12 bases in between.

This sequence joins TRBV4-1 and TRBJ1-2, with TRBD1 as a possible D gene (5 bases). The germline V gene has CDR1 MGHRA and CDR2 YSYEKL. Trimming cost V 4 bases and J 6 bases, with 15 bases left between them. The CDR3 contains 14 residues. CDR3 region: CASSPGDPRDGYTF. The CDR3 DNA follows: TGCGCCAGCAGCCCCGGGGACCCGCGGGATGGCTACACCTTC.

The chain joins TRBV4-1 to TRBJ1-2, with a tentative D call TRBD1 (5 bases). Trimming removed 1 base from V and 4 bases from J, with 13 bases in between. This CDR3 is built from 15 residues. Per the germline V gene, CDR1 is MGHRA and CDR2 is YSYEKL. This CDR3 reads CASSQVAGSSYGYTF. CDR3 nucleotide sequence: TGCGCCAGCAGCCAAGTGGCAGGGAGTTCCTATGGCTACACCTTC.

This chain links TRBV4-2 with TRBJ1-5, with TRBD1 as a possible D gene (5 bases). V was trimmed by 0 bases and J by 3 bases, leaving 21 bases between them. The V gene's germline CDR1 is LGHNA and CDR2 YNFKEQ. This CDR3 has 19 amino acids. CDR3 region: CASSQDPLRGAGTNQPQHF. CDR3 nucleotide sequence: TGTGCCAGCAGCCAAGACCCGCTCCGGGGTGCAGGGACCAATCAGCCCCAGCATTTT.

The CDR3: CASSQAGQGDYGYTF. The CDR3 region has the DNA TGTGCCAGCAGCCAGGCCGGACAGGGGGACTATGGCTACACCTTC. J is TRBJ1-2 and V is TRBV16; TRBD1 matches at 10 bases. The CDR3 has 15 residues. Germline V gives CDR1 KGHSY, CDR2 FQNENV. The junction had 4 bases not matched to a gene; V was cut back by 3 bases and J by 3 bases. The full variable domain, with the rest looked up from reference TRBV16 and TRBJ1-2, is GEEVAQTPKHLVRGEGQKAKLYCAPIKGHSYVFWYQQVLKNEFKFLISFQNENVFDETGMPKERFSAKCLPNSPCSLEIQATKLEDSAVYFCASSQAGQGDYGYTFGSGTRLTVV.

This CDR3 is CATSRNNEQFF. CDR3 nucleotides: TGTGCCACCAGTAGAAACAATGAGCAGTTCTTC. The chain has TRBV24-1 and TRBJ2-1; D gene ambiguous. With 6 bases removed from V and 5 bases from J, the gap between germline ends came to 4 bases. Germline CDR1 is KGHDR and CDR2 is SFDVKD. The CDR3 extends over 11 amino acids.

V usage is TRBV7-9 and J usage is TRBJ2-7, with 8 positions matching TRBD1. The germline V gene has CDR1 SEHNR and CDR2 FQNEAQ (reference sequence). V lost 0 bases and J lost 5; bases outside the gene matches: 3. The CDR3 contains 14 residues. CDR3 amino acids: CASSLARQGHEQYF. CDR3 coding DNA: TGTGCCAGCAGCTTAGCGCGACAGGGGCACGAGCAGTACTTC.

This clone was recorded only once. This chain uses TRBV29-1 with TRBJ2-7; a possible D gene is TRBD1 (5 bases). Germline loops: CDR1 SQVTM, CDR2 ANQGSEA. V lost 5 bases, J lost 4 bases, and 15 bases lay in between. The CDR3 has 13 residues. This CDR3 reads CSVSGDSGYEQYF. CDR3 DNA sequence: TGCAGCGTTAGTGGAGACAGTGGGTACGAGCAGTACTTC.

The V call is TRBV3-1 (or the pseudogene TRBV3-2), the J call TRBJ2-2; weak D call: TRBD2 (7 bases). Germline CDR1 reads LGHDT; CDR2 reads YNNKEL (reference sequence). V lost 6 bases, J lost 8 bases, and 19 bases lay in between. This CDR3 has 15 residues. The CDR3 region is CASSPLRGGAGELFF. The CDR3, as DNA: TGTGCCAGCAGTCCCCTAAGGGGGGGAGCAGGGGAGCTGTTTTTT.

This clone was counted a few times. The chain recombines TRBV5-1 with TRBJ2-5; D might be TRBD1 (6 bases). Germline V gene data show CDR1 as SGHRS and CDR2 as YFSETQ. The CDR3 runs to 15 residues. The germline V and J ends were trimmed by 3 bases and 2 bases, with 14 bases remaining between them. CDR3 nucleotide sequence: TGCGCCAGCAGCTCAAACCGACAGGTTCAAGAGACCCAGTACTTC. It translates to CASSSNRQVQETQYF.

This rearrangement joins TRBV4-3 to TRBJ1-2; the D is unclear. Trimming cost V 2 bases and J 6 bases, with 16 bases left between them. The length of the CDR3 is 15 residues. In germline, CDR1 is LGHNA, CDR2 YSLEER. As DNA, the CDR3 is TGCGCCAGCAGCCAAAGAATCGGTGGAGGGCATGGCTACACCTTC. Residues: CASSQRIGGGHGYTF.

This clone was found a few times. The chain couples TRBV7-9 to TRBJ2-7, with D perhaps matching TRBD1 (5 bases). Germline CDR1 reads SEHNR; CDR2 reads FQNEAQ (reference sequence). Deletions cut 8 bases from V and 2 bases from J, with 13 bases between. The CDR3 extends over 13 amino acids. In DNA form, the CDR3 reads TGTGCCAGCCAGGGCATTATACCCTACGAGCAGTACTTC. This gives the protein CASQGIIPYEQYF.

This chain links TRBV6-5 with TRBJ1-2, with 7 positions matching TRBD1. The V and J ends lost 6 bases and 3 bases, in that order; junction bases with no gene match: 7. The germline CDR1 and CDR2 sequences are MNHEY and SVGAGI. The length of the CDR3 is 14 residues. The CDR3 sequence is CASRYRDSDYGYTF. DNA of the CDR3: TGTGCCAGCAGATACCGGGACAGCGACTATGGCTACACCTTC.

The CDR3 nucleotides are TGTGCCAGCAAAGGGACCAATGAGCAGTTCTTC. This encodes CASKGTNEQFF. The rearrangement links TRBV6-5 to TRBJ2-1, with D possibly being TRBD1 or TRBD2 (5 bases each). From germline, CDR1 is MNHEY and CDR2 SVGAGI. This CDR3 contains 11 residues. With 7 bases removed from V and 6 bases from J, the gap between germline ends came to 7 bases.

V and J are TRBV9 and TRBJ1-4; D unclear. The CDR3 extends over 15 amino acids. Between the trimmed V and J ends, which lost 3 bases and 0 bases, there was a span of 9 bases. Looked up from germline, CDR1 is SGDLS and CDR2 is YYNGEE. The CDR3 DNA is TGTGCCAGCAGCGCCGGGGAAGCAACTAATGAAAAACTGTTTTTT. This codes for CASSAGEATNEKLFF.

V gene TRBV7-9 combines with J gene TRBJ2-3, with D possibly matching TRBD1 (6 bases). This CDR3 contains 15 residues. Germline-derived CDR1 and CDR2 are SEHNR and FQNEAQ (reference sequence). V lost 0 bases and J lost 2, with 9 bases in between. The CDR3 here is CASSLAGAYTDTQYF. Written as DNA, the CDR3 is TGTGCCAGCAGCTTAGCGGGGGCCTACACAGATACGCAGTATTTT.